The rows below give T cell receptor beta chains drawn from one sample of a study of cytomegalovirus exposure and HLA in healthy donors. Method: immunoSEQ multiplex PCR; TCRdb's copy keeps in-frame clones and lacks some. The sample records about 190,000 clones, more than 75% being singletons. Sequencing was carried out using PBMCs. The receptors derive from a woman aged 18-30 years in good health and CMV-seronegative. The CDR3 runs from the conserved cysteine through the conserved F or W. A D gene is named only where the DNA matches it firmly. Expanded clones get a size class; other rows say once, few or many, or leave the size out.

j_gene	abundance	d_gene	v_gene	CDR3nt	CDR3aa
TRBJ1-2	-	TRBD1	TRBV5-1	TGCGCCAGCAGCCAAAGACAGGGGACCACATATGGCTACACCTTC	CASSQRQGTTYGYTF
TRBJ1-3	few	-	TRBV5-1	TGCGCCAGCAGCCTGACAGGCTCTGGAAACACCATATATTTT	CASSLTGSGNTIYF
TRBJ2-7	-	TRBD2	TRBV11-2	TGTGCCAGCAGCTTAACTGACAGGGGCCTAGCGGGGGTCTACGAGCAGTACTTC	CASSLTDRGLAGVYEQYF
TRBJ2-3	-	-	TRBV2	TGTGCCAGCACCCCTCCCTGGGTTGGAGGCACAGATACGCAGTATTTT	CASTPPWVGGTDTQYF
TRBJ2-1	-	-	TRBV27	TGTGCCAGCAGTGGAGTCTACAATGAGCAGTTCTTC	CASSGVYNEQFF
TRBJ1-4	-	-	TRBV28	TGTGCCAGCAGTTCCCAGACAGGCATGGCAACTAATGAAAAACTGTTTTTT	CASSSQTGMATNEKLFF
TRBJ1-2	-	TRBD1	TRBV6-6	TGTGCCAGCAGTTTCCCGGGGACAGGGGGGTATGGCTACACCTTC	CASSFPGTGGYGYTF
TRBJ2-7	-	-	TRBV6-5	TGTGCCAGCAGGAGCGGGACACAGCCTTCCTACGAGCAGTACTTC	CASRSGTQPSYEQYF
TRBJ2-1	-	TRBD2	TRBV10-3	TGTGCCATCAGTGAGGGGACTAGCGGGAGTGTCGATGAGCAGTTCTTC	CAISEGTSGSVDEQFF
TRBJ1-6	-	-	TRBV19	TGTGCCAGTACCAAACAGGGAAATTCACCCCTCCACTTT	CASTKQGNSPLHF
TRBJ2-7	-	TRBD1	TRBV11-2	TGTGCCAGCAGGGCAAGCGGACAGGCTAGCGAGCAGTACTTC	CASRASGQASEQYF
TRBJ2-7	-	TRBD1	TRBV19	TGTGCCAGTAGTTCATCGACAGGGCGCTACGAGCAGTACTTC	CASSSSTGRYEQYF
TRBJ2-7	once	TRBD1	TRBV27	TGTGCCAGCAGCCGCTGGGGACAGGGTCTCGAGCAGTACTTC	CASSRWGQGLEQYF
TRBJ2-1	-	TRBD2	TRBV6-1	TGTGCCAGCAGCCCTCGACTAGCGGGGAACAATGAGCAGTTCTTC	CASSPRLAGNNEQFF
TRBJ2-3	-	TRBD2	TRBV9	TGTGCCAGCAGCGAGCTAGCGGGAGCTTTGACAGATACGCAGTATTTT	CASSELAGALTDTQYF
TRBJ2-2	-	-	TRBV11-2	TGTGCCAGCAGCTTAGTAGCGCCCGGGGAGCTGTTTTTT	CASSLVAPGELFF
TRBJ2-7	-	TRBD2	TRBV4-2	TGTGCCAGCAGCCATGGGACTAGCGGGAGCTCCTCCTACGAGCAGTACTTC	CASSHGTSGSSSYEQYF
TRBJ1-4	-	-	TRBV7-2	TGTGCCAGCAGCACGGGAGGAACGAATGAAAAACTGTTTTTT	CASSTGGTNEKLFF
TRBJ1-4	few	TRBD1	TRBV5-4	TGTGCCAGCAGCTTGGCAGGACAGGGGACTAATGAAAAACTGTTTTTT	CASSLAGQGTNEKLFF
TRBJ2-6	-	-	TRBV5-4	TGTGCCAGCAGGCCTGCGGGGACTGGGGCCAACGTCCTGACTTTC	CASRPAGTGANVLTF
TRBJ1-3	-	-	TRBV19	TGTGCCAGTAGTATAGAATGGACAGCCTTTGCTCGAAACACCATATATTTT	CASSIEWTAFARNTIYF
TRBJ2-2	-	TRBD2	TRBV5-1	TGCGCCAGCAGCCCGGGACTAGCGGGAGGGGGCACCGGGGAGCTGTTTTTT	CASSPGLAGGGTGELFF
TRBJ2-2	-	TRBD2	TRBV7-6	TGTGCCAGCAGCTTGGGGATAGCGGGTCGAACCGGGGAGCTGTTTTTT	CASSLGIAGRTGELFF
TRBJ1-3	-	-	TRBV6-6	TGTGCCAGCACCCCGGGAGGCTCTGGAAACACCATATATTTT	CASTPGGSGNTIYF
TRBJ1-3	-	-	TRBV7-9	TGTGCCAGCAGCAATGGGGGGGACATATCCTCTGGAAACACCATATATTTT	CASSNGGDISSGNTIYF
TRBJ2-7	-	-	TRBV4-3	TGCGCCAGCAGCCAAGATAGGGGGGGCGCCGGGTACGAGCAGTACTTC	CASSQDRGGAGYEQYF
TRBJ2-7	-	TRBD1	TRBV5-4	TGTGCCAGCAGCCCGCGTAGGACAGGGGGCGAGCAGTACTTC	CASSPRRTGGEQYF
TRBJ2-4	-	TRBD2	TRBV5-6	TGTGCCAGCAGCTTGTTGGCGGGGGGGCCGGACATTCAGTACTTC	CASSLLAGGPDIQYF
TRBJ1-2	once	-	TRBV7-9	TGTGCCAGCAGCTTCAACGGTAACTATGGCTACACCTTC	CASSFNGNYGYTF
TRBJ1-2	-	TRBD1	TRBV7-9	TGTGCCAGCAGCCGCAGGGGGGCCTATGGCTACACCTTC	CASSRRGAYGYTF
TRBJ2-5	once	TRBD1	TRBV2	TGTGCCAGCAAGCTACAGGGGGGCCAAGAGACCCAGTACTTC	CASKLQGGQETQYF
TRBJ2-5	once	-	TRBV5-8	TGTGCCAGCAGCCAACCCCGGGGGCAAGAGACCCAGTACTTC	CASSQPRGQETQYF
TRBJ1-2	-	TRBD1	TRBV11-2	TGTGCCAGCAGCTTAGATCAAGGGGGCGGCTATGGCTACACCTTC	CASSLDQGGGYGYTF
TRBJ2-3	-	TRBD2	TRBV10-3	TGTGCCACCACGACTAGCAGCAACACAGATACGCAGTATTTT	CATTTSSNTDTQYF
TRBJ1-3	few	-	TRBV7-9	TGTGCCAGCAGCTTAGGACACCGCTCTGGAAACACCATATATTTT	CASSLGHRSGNTIYF
TRBJ1-3	-	-	TRBV7-7	TGTGCTAGCAGCCCCCGGACAGACTCTGGAAACACCATATATTTT	CASSPRTDSGNTIYF